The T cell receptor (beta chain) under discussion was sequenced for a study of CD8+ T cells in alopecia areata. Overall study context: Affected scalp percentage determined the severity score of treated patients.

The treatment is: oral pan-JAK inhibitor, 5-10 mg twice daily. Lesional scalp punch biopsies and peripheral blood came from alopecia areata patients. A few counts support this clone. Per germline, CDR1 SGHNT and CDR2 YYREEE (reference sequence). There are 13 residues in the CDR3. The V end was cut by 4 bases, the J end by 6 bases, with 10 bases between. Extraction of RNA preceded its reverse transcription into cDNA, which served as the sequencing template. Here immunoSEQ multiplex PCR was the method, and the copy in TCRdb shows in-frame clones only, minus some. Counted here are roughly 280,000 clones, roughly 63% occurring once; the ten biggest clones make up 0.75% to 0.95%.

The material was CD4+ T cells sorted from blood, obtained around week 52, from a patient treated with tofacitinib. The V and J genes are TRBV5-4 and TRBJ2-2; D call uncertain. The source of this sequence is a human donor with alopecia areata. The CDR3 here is CASSLYGAGELFF. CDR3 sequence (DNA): TGTGCCAGCAGCCTATACGGTGCCGGGGAGCTGTTTTTT. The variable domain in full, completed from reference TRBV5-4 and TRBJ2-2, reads ETGVTQSPTHLIKTRGQQVTLRCSSQSGHNTVSWYQQALGQGPQFIFQYYREEENGRGNFPPRFSGLQFPNYSSELNVNALELDDSALYLCASSLYGAGELFFGEGSRLTVL.